The 26 T cell receptor beta chains listed next were all sequenced from one sample in a study of response to subunit inactivated influenza vaccine. Via MiXCR, TCRdb re-called the RT-PCR reads, giving one row per CDR3 protein. This table holds over 750,000 distinct CDR3 sequences, over 20% found once. The sample was PBMCs from blood, taken 4 to 6 days after vaccination. These receptors were collected from a man aged 50-59 years who received an inactivated influenza vaccine.

This clonotype was found a few times. V and J are TRBV12-3 or TRBV12-4 and TRBJ2-1; D possibly corresponds to TRBD2 (5 bases). The CDR3 spans 11 residues. V lost 6 bases, J lost 10 bases, and 10 bases lay in between. The CDR3 bases are TGTGCCAGCAGCCAAACTAGGGAGCAGTTCTTC. Translated: CASSQTREQFF.

V usage is TRBV20-1 and J usage is TRBJ2-7; D is ambiguous. With 5 bases removed from V and 0 bases from J, the gap between germline ends came to 8 bases. CDR1 and CDR2 (germline): DFQATT, SNEGSKA (reference sequence). The CDR3 runs to 12 residues. The CDR3 region is CSAVKSSYEQYF. CDR3 in DNA: TGCAGTGCTGTAAAGAGCTCCTACGAGCAGTACTTC.

This rearrangement joins TRBV9 to TRBJ2-3; D uncertain. Germline lookup yields CDR1 SGDLS and CDR2 YYNGEE. Trimming shortened V by 0 bases and J by 2 bases, and 16 bases separated the two germline ends. The CDR3 loop spans 17 amino acids. CDR3 bases: TGTGCCAGCAGCGTAGGGGTAGTTTTTCTCCCCACAGATACGCAGTATTTT. Residues: CASSVGVVFLPTDTQYF.

The CDR3 nucleotides are TGTGCCAGCAGTGGCGGGAGTCGCACAGATACGCAGTATTTT. This codes for CASSGGSRTDTQYF. The genes are TRBV27 and TRBJ2-3; the match to TRBD2 covers 7 bases. Germline CDR1 is MNHEY and CDR2 is SMNVEV (reference sequence). After removal of 5 bases from V and 1 base from J, the junction contained 3 bases not matched to a gene. The CDR3 consists of 14 residues.

This CDR3 is CASSSGGINNEQFF. CDR3 coding DNA: TGCGCCAGCAGCAGCGGGGGGATAAACAATGAGCAGTTCTTC. The rearrangement uses TRBV5-1 and TRBJ2-1; 9 nucleotides align to TRBD2. With 4 bases clipped from V and 5 bases from J, the junction kept 4 bases outside the gene matches. Germline lookup yields CDR1 SGHRS and CDR2 YFSETQ. This CDR3 spans 14 amino acids. Drawing the rest from reference TRBV5-1 and TRBJ2-1, the complete variable domain is KAGVTQTPRYLIKTRGQQVTLSCSPISGHRSVSWYQQTPGQGLQFLFEYFSETQRNKGNFPGRFSGRQFSNSRSEMNVSTLELGDSALYLCASSSGGINNEQFFGPGTRLTVL.

There are a few counts of this clonotype. The chain combines TRBV5-8 with TRBJ2-5, with 7 bases identical to TRBD2. Germline assignment: CDR1 SGHTS and CDR2 YDEGEE. The CDR3 spans 15 residues. V lost 1 base and J lost 2; bases outside the gene matches: 5. CDR3 in DNA: TGTGCCAGCAGCTTGATGCGGGGAGGGCAAGAGACCCAGTACTTC. Its protein product is CASSLMRGGQETQYF.

This clonotype occurred a few times. The chain joins TRBV6-2 or TRBV6-3 to TRBJ2-7; TRBD1 aligns across 7 bases. CDR1 MNHEY and CDR2 SVGEGT come from the germline V gene. CDR3 size: 15 residues. V shed 2 bases, J shed 4 bases, and the junction held 8 bases outside the gene matches. The CDR3 DNA sequence: TGTGCCAGCAGTTACCTCCGGGACAGAACTTACGAGCAGTACTTC. It yields the protein CASSYLRDRTYEQYF.

The chain is built from TRBV4-2 and TRBJ2-7; tentatively, D is TRBD2 (5 bases). The CDR3 contains 15 residues. Between the trimmed V and J ends, which lost 0 bases and 7 bases, there was a span of 16 bases. CDR1 is LGHNA and CDR2 is YNFKEQ in the germline V gene. Here the CDR3 DNA reads TGTGCCAGCAGCCAAGATCACCAGACTAATCGGGAGCAGTACTTC. Translation gives CASSQDHQTNREQYF.

This clonotype was detected a few times. V usage is TRBV7-8 and J usage is TRBJ1-1; D not resolved. Looked up from germline, CDR1 is SGHVS and CDR2 is FQNEAQ. V was clipped by 0 bases and J by 3 bases, with 11 bases between them. The CDR3 contains 15 residues. CDR3 sequence: CASSLATAPDTEAFF. In DNA, the CDR3 is TGTGCCAGCAGCTTAGCCACAGCTCCGGACACTGAAGCTTTCTTT.

The table lists this clonotype with a few counts. The V call is TRBV7-3, the J call TRBJ2-1; D remains unclear. CDR1 is SGHTA and CDR2 is FQGTGA in the germline V gene. The ends were cut back, 5 bases at V and 6 bases at J, with 14 bases in the middle. CDR3 size: 14 residues. The CDR3 nucleotides read TGTGCCAGCAGCCACGGAGCCGTCTCCAATGAGCAGTTCTTC. Protein sequence: CASSHGAVSNEQFF.

In its sample, this clonotype was seen a few times. The chain is built from TRBV10-3 and TRBJ2-7; 9 bases line up with TRBD2. The CDR3 sequence is 15 residues long. The J segment lost 4 bases and the V segment lost 3 bases, leaving 7 bases of the junction unmatched. Germline V gene sequence: CDR1 ENHRY, CDR2 SYGVKD. The CDR3 coding sequence is TGTGCCATCAGTGAAGGGAGCGGGGGGCTTTACGAGCAGTACTTC. It codes for CAISEGSGGLYEQYF.

This chain joins TRBV3-1 and TRBJ2-7, with 8 bases lining up with TRBD2. Germline V gene lookup returns CDR1 LGHDT and CDR2 YNNKEL (reference sequence). The CDR3 loop spans 16 amino acids. The V segment lost 4 bases and the J segment 4 bases; nucleotides outside the gene matches: 12. The CDR3 is CASSPFGVAGKYEQYF. The CDR3 coding sequence is TGTGCCAGCAGCCCTTTTGGCGTAGCGGGAAAATACGAGCAGTACTTC.

This clonotype was seen only a few times. This chain links TRBV7-3 with TRBJ2-1, with 10 bases aligning to TRBD2. The CDR3 sequence is 17 residues long. The V gene end was trimmed by 5 bases and the J gene end by 10 bases; junction bases not matched to a gene: 17. Germline V gene sequence: CDR1 SGHTA, CDR2 FQGTGA. The CDR3 here is CASSPSSGAGGSGEQFF. The CDR3, as DNA: TGTGCCAGCAGCCCATCAAGTGGAGCGGGAGGGTCTGGGGAGCAGTTCTTC.

The gene calls are TRBV6-1 and TRBJ2-5; 9 bases align to TRBD1. J gave up 1 base and V 5 bases, and 8 bases lay outside the gene matches. CDR1 MNHNS and CDR2 SASEGT come from the germline V gene. The CDR3 runs to 16 residues. The CDR3 nucleotides read TGTGCCAGCAGTCGGGACAGGGTGAGGGGCCAAGAGACCCAGTACTTC. It specifies CASSRDRVRGQETQYF.

The chain employs TRBV6-1 and TRBJ2-7, with unresolved D. Germline V gene lookup returns CDR1 MNHNS and CDR2 SASEGT. The CDR3 contains 14 residues. Trimming shortened V by 2 bases and J by 3 bases, and 11 bases separated the two germline ends. CDR3 DNA sequence: TGTGCCAGCAGTGAACGTCAGCTAGGCTACGAGCAGTACTTC. Its protein is CASSERQLGYEQYF.

This clonotype was seen more than once but under ten times. The chain couples TRBV5-5 to TRBJ1-1; D gene uncertain. With 0 bases removed from V and 0 bases from J, the gap between germline ends came to 12 bases. The CDR3 is 16 amino acids. Germline assignment: CDR1 SGHKS and CDR2 YYEKEE (reference sequence). CDR3 bases: TGTGCCAGCAGCTTGGTCGGCCGGACCGTGAACACTGAAGCTTTCTTT. Translating it yields CASSLVGRTVNTEAFF.

The sample holds a few counts of this clonotype. The rearrangement joins TRBV6-1 to TRBJ1-6; weak D call: TRBD1 (5 bases). Looked up from germline, CDR1 is MNHNS and CDR2 is SASEGT. This CDR3 has 14 residues. Trimming removed 1 base at V and 8 bases at J, with 9 bases between. The CDR3 bases are TGTGCCAGCAGTGAAGGACAGCAGGATTCACCCCTCCACTTT. Its protein product is CASSEGQQDSPLHF.

V is TRBV7-2 and J is TRBJ2-7; TRBD2 matches 7 bases. The germline gives CDR1 SGHTA, CDR2 FQGNSA. This CDR3 contains 17 residues. V shed 4 bases and J 2 bases; nucleotides not matched to a gene: 14. The CDR3 DNA reads as TGTGCCAGCAGCTACCAAACCAATAGCGGGCTCGCCTACGAGCAGTACTTC. Encoded protein: CASSYQTNSGLAYEQYF.

The chain combines TRBV4-3 with TRBJ1-2; no reliable D call. Germline loops: CDR1 LGHNA, CDR2 YSLEER. Between the trimmed V and J ends, which lost 0 bases and 4 bases, there was a span of 15 bases. The CDR3 sequence is 16 residues long. CDR3 DNA: TGCGCCAGCAGCCAAGATCTTGTATCCGGGCCCTATGGCTACACCTTC. The encoded protein is CASSQDLVSGPYGYTF.

Worth noting for this clonotype: A junction end diverges from the germline sequence, so it may reflect a read error. This chain connects TRBV20-1 to TRBJ1-2, with a tentative D call TRBD1 (6 bases). The CDR3 extends over 16 amino acids. Per germline, CDR1 DFQATT and CDR2 SNEGSKA (reference sequence). The CDR3 DNA is TGCAGTGCCAGAGACACCGAGGGGGGGGGTGGCTATGGCTACACCTTC. This translates into CSARDTEGGGGYGYTF.

This clonotype appeared many times. This chain links TRBV7-9 with TRBJ1-2, with a tentative D call TRBD1 (6 bases). Trimming left V 5 bases short and J 4 bases short, with 11 bases between. The CDR3 loop spans 13 amino acids. The germline gives CDR1 SEHNR, CDR2 FQNEAQ (reference sequence). The CDR3 DNA reads as TGTGCCAGCAGCGATACAGGGATCTATGGCTACACCTTC. Residues: CASSDTGIYGYTF.

The chain employs TRBV7-8 and TRBJ2-1; the D is unclear. There are 16 residues in the CDR3. V was cut by 1 base and J by 7 bases, with 17 bases left in between. CDR1 and CDR2 (germline): SGHVS, FQNEAQ. This CDR3 is CASSLDWAVGWNEQFF. CDR3 in DNA: TGTGCCAGCAGCTTAGACTGGGCAGTAGGTTGGAATGAGCAGTTCTTC.

This clonotype has more than one count but fewer than ten. The rearrangement joins TRBV5-1 to TRBJ2-1; TRBD2 is a possible D gene (5 bases). Germline loops: CDR1 SGHRS, CDR2 YFSETQ. The length of the CDR3 is 16 residues. Between the trimmed V and J ends, which lost 0 bases and 1 base, there was a span of 11 bases. Here the CDR3 reads CASSLARAESYNEQFF. In DNA, the CDR3 is TGCGCCAGCAGCTTGGCGAGGGCGGAGTCCTACAATGAGCAGTTCTTC.

The chain employs TRBV28 and TRBJ2-7, with D perhaps given as TRBD1 or TRBD2 (6 bases each). Trimming removed 8 bases at V and 3 bases at J, with 14 bases between. This CDR3 contains 13 residues. Germline CDR1 and CDR2: MDHEN and SYDVKM. CDR3 DNA: TGTGCCAGCCTAAAGGGGGGAGGCTACGAGCAGTACTTC. Protein product: CASLKGGGYEQYF. Full variable domain (remainder filled in from reference TRBV28 and TRBJ2-7): DVKVTQSSRYLVKRTGEKVFLECVQDMDHENMFWYRQDPGLGLRLIYFSYDVKMKEKGDIPEGYSVSREKKERFSLILESASTNQTSMYLCASLKGGGYEQYFGPGTRLTVT.

This clonotype was recorded at least ten times. The chain combines TRBV6-5 with TRBJ2-7; 7 bases are a match to TRBD1. CDR3 length: 15 amino acids. V lost 2 bases, J lost 0 bases, and 4 bases stayed unmatched. Germline V gene lookup returns CDR1 MNHEY and CDR2 SVGAGI. The chain's CDR3 is CASSYGAGGSYEQYF. CDR3 bases: TGTGCCAGCAGTTACGGGGCAGGGGGCTCCTACGAGCAGTACTTC.

This rearrangement joins TRBV2 to TRBJ2-1; 11 nucleotides match TRBD2. Germline V lookup: CDR1 SNHLY, CDR2 FYNNEI. J gave up 1 base and V 5 bases, and 10 bases lay outside the gene matches. The CDR3 length is 18 residues. The CDR3 sequence: CASSSLAGGSRSYNEQFF. DNA for the CDR3: TGTGCCAGCAGTTCCCTAGCGGGAGGTAGTAGGTCCTACAATGAGCAGTTCTTC.